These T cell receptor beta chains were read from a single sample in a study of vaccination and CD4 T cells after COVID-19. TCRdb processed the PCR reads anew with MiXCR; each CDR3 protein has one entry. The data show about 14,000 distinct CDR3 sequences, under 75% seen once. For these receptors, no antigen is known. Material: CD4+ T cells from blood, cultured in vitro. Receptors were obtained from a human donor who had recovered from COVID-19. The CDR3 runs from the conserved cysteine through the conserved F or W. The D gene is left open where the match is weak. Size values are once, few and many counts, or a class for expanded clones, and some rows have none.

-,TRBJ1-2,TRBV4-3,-,TGCGCCAGCAGCCAAGTGGGCGGGGGCTATGGCTACACCTTC,CASSQVGGGYGYTF
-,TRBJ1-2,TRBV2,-,TGTGCCAGCAGCGGGGGTGGGTCCTATGGCTACACCTTC,CASSGGGSYGYTF
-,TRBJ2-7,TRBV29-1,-,TGCAGCGTTCAGGACGAATCCTACGAGCAGTACTTC,CSVQDESYEQYF
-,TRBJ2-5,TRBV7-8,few,TGTGCCAGCAGTATAACGGATCAAGAGACCCAGTACTTC,CASSITDQETQYF
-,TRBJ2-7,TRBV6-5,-,TGTGCCAGCAGTTACGGGACTACAGGGACCTACGAGCAGTACTTC,CASSYGTTGTYEQYF
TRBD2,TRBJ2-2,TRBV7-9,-,TGTGCCAGCAGCTTCCAATCACTAGCGGGGGGGCAAGGGGACGGGGAGCTGTTTTTT,CASSFQSLAGGQGDGELFF
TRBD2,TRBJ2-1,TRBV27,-,TGTGCCAGCAGTGAATCCGGGACTAGCGGGGGGGCCTACAATGAGCAGTTCTTC,CASSESGTSGGAYNEQFF
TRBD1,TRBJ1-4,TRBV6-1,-,TGTGCCAGCAGTGAAGCGTCCATAGGGGGCGGTGAAAAACTGTTTTTT,CASSEASIGGGEKLFF
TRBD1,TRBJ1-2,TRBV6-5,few,TGTGCCAGCAGTTTAGACAGGGGGCCCTATGGCTACACCTTC,CASSLDRGPYGYTF
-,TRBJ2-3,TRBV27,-,TGTGCCAGCAGTTTGGGGCGTAGTATAAGTTCAGATACGCAGTATTTT,CASSLGRSISSDTQYF
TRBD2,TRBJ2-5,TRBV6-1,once,TGTGCCAGCAGTCTCCCCCCGGGACTAGCGGGGGTCGGGACCCAGTACTTC,CASSLPPGLAGVGTQYF
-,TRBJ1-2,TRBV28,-,TGTGCCAGCAGTTTAGTGGCAGGGGACCCCTATGGCTACACCTTC,CASSLVAGDPYGYTF
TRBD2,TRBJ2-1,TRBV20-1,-,TGCAGTGCTAGAACTAGCGGGAGGGCCTTGTACAATGAGCAGTTCTTC,CSARTSGRALYNEQFF
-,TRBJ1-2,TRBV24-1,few,TGTGCCACCAGAAAAGGGACAAACTATGGCTACACCTTC,CATRKGTNYGYTF
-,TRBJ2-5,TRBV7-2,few,TGTGCCAGCAGCTTATCCCTCGGAGAGACCCAGTACTTC,CASSLSLGETQYF
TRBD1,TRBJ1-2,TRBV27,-,TGTGCCAGCAGCCTAGTCAGACAGGGGGCGCTTGTCTTC,CASSLVRQGALVF
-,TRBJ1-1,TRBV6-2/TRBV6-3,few,TGTGCCAGCAGCCAACGACTCACTGAAGCTTTCTTT,CASSQRLTEAFF
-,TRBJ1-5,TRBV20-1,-,TGCAGTGCTAGTTCCGGGGGCGGGAGCAATCAGCCCCAGCATTTT,CSASSGGGSNQPQHF
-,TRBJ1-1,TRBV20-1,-,TGCAGTGCTAGGAAGGTTCCTGAAGCTTTCTTT,CSARKVPEAFF
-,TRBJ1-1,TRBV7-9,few,TGTGCCAGCAGCCCGACAGAGAACACTGAAGCTTTCTTT,CASSPTENTEAFF
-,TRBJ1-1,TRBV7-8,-,TGTGCCAGCAGCTTCGGACGGGGGAACACTGAAGCTTTCTTT,CASSFGRGNTEAFF
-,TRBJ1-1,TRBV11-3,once,TGTGCCAGCAGCCCGTCAGGGAGAGACACTGAAGCTTTCTTT,CASSPSGRDTEAFF
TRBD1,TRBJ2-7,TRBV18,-,TGTGCCAGCTCACCAAACAGGGGGCTGGCCTACGAGCAGTACTTC,CASSPNRGLAYEQYF
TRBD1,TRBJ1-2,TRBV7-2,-,TGTGCCAGCAGCGGAGAAACAGGGGGCGCCCATGGCTACACCTTC,CASSGETGGAHGYTF
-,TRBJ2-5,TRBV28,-,TGTGCCAGCAGTTTTGGGGAGCTTGAACCCCAGTACTTC,CASSFGELEPQYF
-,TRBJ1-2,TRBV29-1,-,TGCAGCGTGGGTGGGTCCGGTGGCTACACCTTC,CSVGGSGGYTF
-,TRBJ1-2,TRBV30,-,TGTGCCTGGAGTGTACGGGGGGGCTACACCTTC,CAWSVRGGYTF
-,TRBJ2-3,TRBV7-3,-,TGTGCCAGCAGCTTATACTCAACTAGCACAGATACGCAGTATTTT,CASSLYSTSTDTQYF
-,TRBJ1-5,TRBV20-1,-,TGCAGTGCTAGAGATCTCAGGGGCGCTGGGAATCAGCCCCAGCATTTT,CSARDLRGAGNQPQHF
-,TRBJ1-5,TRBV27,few,TGTGCCAGCAGTTTCGATAGCAATCAGCCCCAGCATTTT,CASSFDSNQPQHF
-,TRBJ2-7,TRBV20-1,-,TGCAGTGCTAGAGCGGCGGGAACGAAGGAGACCTACGAGCAGTACTTC,CSARAAGTKETYEQYF
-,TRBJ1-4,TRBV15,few,TGTGCCACCAGCAGAGATCGAGGGCGGGCTAATGAAAAACTGTTTTTT,CATSRDRGRANEKLFF
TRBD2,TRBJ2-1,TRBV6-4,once,TGTGCCAGCAGTTTGACTAGCGGGGGTCACAATGAGCAGTTCTTC,CASSLTSGGHNEQFF
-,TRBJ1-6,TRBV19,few,TGTGCCAGTAGTATCCCCCCCGGACGAAGGAATTCACCCCTCCACTTT,CASSIPPGRRNSPLHF
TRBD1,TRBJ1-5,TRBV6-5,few,TGTGCCAGCAGTTCCACAGGGGGCGGCCAGCCCCAGCATTTT,CASSSTGGGQPQHF
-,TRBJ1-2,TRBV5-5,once,TGTGCCAGCAGCGCAGGGGTTCGGGGCTACACCTTC,CASSAGVRGYTF
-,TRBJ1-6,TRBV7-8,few,TGTGCCAGCAGCTTAGCAAGAAATTCACCCCTCCACTTT,CASSLARNSPLHF
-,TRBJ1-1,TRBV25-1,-,TGTGCCAGCAGTGAGGCCCCCACAGGGTCCACTGAAGCTTTCTTT,CASSEAPTGSTEAFF
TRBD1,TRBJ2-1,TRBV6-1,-,TGTGCCAGCAACCACAGGGGGCTCCACAATGAGCAGTTCTTC,CASNHRGLHNEQFF
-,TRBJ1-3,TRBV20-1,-,TGCAGTGCTCGACCCCTTTCCTCTGGAAACACCATATATTTT,CSARPLSSGNTIYF
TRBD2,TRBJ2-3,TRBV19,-,TGTGCCACCTCAATCCTCCGCGGGGGGGCCGGCACAGATACGCAGTATTTT,CATSILRGGAGTDTQYF
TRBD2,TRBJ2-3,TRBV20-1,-,TGCAGTGCCAGGGGTCTAGCGGGAATAGATACGCAGTATTTT,CSARGLAGIDTQYF
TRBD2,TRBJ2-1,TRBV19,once,TGTGCCAGTTCAAGGCTGACTAGCGGGCGTCTCCACAATGAGCAGTTCTTC,CASSRLTSGRLHNEQFF
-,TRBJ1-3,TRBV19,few,TGTGCCAGTAAGAACGCGGCTGGAAACACCATATATTTT,CASKNAAGNTIYF
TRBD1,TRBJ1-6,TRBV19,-,TGTGCCAGTAGTTCCGACAGGGAGCTTGATAATTCACCCCTCCACTTT,CASSSDRELDNSPLHF
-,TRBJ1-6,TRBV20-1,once,TGCAGTTTCGACCTACCTAATTCACCCCTCCACTTT,CSFDLPNSPLHF
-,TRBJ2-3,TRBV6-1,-,TGTGCCAGCAGCCGCAACCCTAGCACAGATACGCAGTATTTT,CASSRNPSTDTQYF
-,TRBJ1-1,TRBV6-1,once,TGTGCCAGCAGTGCCAAACAGGGTTCCACTGAAGCTTTCTTT,CASSAKQGSTEAFF
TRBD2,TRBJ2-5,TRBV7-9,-,TGTGCCAGCAGCTTATCTAGCGGGAGTCAAGAGACCCAGTACTTC,CASSLSSGSQETQYF
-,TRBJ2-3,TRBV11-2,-,TGTGCCAGCAGCTACAACAGCTTCACAGATACGCAGTATTTT,CASSYNSFTDTQYF
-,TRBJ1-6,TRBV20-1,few,TGCAGTGCTAGAGATTATCGGAGCTCCTATAATTCACCCCTCCACTTT,CSARDYRSSYNSPLHF
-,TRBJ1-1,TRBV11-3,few,TGTGCCAGCAGCTTAGTTTCCCCGGCTGAAGCTTTCTTT,CASSLVSPAEAFF
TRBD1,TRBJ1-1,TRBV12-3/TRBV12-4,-,TGTGCCAGCAGTTCGACAGGGGCTGGCACTGAAGCTTTCTTT,CASSSTGAGTEAFF
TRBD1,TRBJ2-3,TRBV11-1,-,TGTGCCAGCAGCACTCGACAGGGCCGCACAGATACGCAGTATTTT,CASSTRQGRTDTQYF
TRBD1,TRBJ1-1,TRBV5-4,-,TGTGCCAGCAGTAACCGGGACAGAAACACTGAAGCTTTCTTT,CASSNRDRNTEAFF
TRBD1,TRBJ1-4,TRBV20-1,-,TGCAGTGCTCGACCGGGACAGGGGGCGGATGAAAAACTGTTTTTT,CSARPGQGADEKLFF
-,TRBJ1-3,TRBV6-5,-,TGTGCCAGCAGTTACTCGAGGACAGCCCGTGGGGGAAACACCATATATTTT,CASSYSRTARGGNTIYF